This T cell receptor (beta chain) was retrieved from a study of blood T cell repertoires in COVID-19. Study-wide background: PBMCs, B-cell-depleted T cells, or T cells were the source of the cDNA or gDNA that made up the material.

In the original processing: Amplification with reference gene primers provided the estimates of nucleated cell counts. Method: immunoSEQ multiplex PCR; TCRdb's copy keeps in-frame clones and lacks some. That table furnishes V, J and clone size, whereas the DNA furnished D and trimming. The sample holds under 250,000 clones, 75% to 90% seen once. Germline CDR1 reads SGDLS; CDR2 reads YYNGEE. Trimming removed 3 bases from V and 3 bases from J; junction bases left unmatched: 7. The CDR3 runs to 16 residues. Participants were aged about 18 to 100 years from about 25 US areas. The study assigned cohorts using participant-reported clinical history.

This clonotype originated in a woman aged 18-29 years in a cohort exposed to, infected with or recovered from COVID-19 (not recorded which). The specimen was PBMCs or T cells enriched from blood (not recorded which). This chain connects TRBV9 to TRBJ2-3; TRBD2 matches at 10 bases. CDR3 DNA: TGTGCCAGCAGCGGGCTAGCGGGAGAGGGGACAGATACGCAGTATTTT. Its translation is CASSGLAGEGTDTQYF.